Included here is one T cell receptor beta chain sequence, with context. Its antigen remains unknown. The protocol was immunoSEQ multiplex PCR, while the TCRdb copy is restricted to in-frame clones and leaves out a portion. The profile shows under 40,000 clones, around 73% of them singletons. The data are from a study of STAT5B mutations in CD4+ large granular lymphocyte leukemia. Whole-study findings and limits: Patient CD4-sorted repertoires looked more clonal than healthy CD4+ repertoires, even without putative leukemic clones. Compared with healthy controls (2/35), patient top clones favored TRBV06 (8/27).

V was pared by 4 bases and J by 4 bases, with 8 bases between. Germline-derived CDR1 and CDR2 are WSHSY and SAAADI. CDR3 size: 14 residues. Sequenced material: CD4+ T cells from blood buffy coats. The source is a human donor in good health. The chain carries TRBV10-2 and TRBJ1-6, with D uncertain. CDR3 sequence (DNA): TGCGCCAGCAGTGCTACGGGTTATAATTCACCCCTCCACTTT. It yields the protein CASSATGYNSPLHF.